The 32 T cell receptor beta chains listed next were all sequenced from one sample in a study of CD8 T cells in Susac syndrome. It was with random hexamers that roughly 0.45 to 1 ug RNA was reverse transcribed. TCRdb used MiXCR to reprocess the immunoSEQ multiplex PCR reads, holding one entry per CDR3 protein. The sample carries approximately 270,000 distinct CDR3 sequences, 80% to 95% recorded once. Sequenced sample: CD4+ T cells from PBMCs. These receptors originate from a human donor with multiple sclerosis.

This rearrangement joins TRBV9 to TRBJ2-7; 7 bases are a match to TRBD1. The CDR3 loop spans 15 amino acids. CDR1 is SGDLS and CDR2 is YYNGEE in the germline V gene. V shed 0 bases and J 3 bases; nucleotides not matched to a gene: 6. CDR3 in amino acids: CASSVAAQGYYEQYF. The CDR3 DNA is TGTGCCAGCAGCGTAGCGGCACAGGGGTACTACGAGCAGTACTTC. The full variable domain, with the rest looked up from reference TRBV9 and TRBJ2-7, is DSGVTQTPKHLITATGQRVTLRCSPRSGDLSVYWYQQSLDQGLQFLIQYYNGEERAKGNILERFSAQQFPDLHSELNLSSLELGDSALYFCASSVAAQGYYEQYFGPGTRLTVT.

V is TRBV3-1 and J is TRBJ2-5; TRBD2 matches at 9 bases. CDR1 and CDR2 from the germline V gene are LGHDT and YNNKEL (reference sequence). The CDR3 totals 16 residues. After removal of 0 bases from V and 5 bases from J, the junction contained 7 bases not matched to a gene. CDR3 amino acids: CASSQDRASGKETQYF. The CDR3 DNA sequence: TGTGCCAGCAGCCAAGATAGGGCTAGCGGGAAGGAGACCCAGTACTTC.

The V and J genes are TRBV9 and TRBJ1-2; a possible D gene is TRBD1 (6 bases). The germline V gene has CDR1 SGDLS and CDR2 YYNGEE. The CDR3 totals 13 residues. Trimming pared 1 base from V and 7 bases from J, leaving 11 bases between. The CDR3, as DNA: TGTGCCAGCAGCGTATGGGGGGCAGGTGGCTACACCTTC. Amino acid sequence: CASSVWGAGGYTF.

V usage is TRBV30 and J usage is TRBJ1-5; TRBD1 is a possible D gene (5 bases). Per the germline V gene, CDR1 is GTSNPN and CDR2 is SVGIG (reference sequence). V dropped 1 base and J dropped 4 bases, with 5 bases sitting between them. This CDR3 has 12 residues. The CDR3 loop reads CAWSAGNQPQHF. CDR3 coding DNA: TGTGCCTGGAGTGCAGGGAATCAGCCCCAGCATTTT.

CDR3 sequence reads: CSVEESGTSTQQFF. In DNA form, the CDR3 reads TGCAGCGTTGAAGAGTCCGGGACCTCAACCCAGCAGTTCTTC. J is TRBJ2-1 and V is TRBV29-1; perhaps D is TRBD1 or TRBD2 (5 bases each). V was shortened by 0 bases and J by 11 bases, with 17 bases between the two germline ends. This CDR3 contains 14 residues. Germline V gene data show CDR1 as SQVTM and CDR2 as ANQGSEA.

The rearrangement uses TRBV20-1 and TRBJ1-1; D may be TRBD1 (5 bases). With 2 bases removed from V and 6 bases from J, the gap between germline ends came to 13 bases. The length of the CDR3 is 13 residues. Germline CDR1 reads DFQATT; CDR2 reads SNEGSKA (reference sequence). CDR3 protein: CSARRGEASEAFF. CDR3 coding DNA: TGCAGTGCTAGAAGGGGTGAGGCATCTGAAGCTTTCTTT.

The rearrangement joins TRBV19 to TRBJ1-2; TRBD1 matches at 7 bases. CDR1 LNHDA and CDR2 SQIVND come from the germline V gene (reference sequence). The junction had 8 bases not matched to a gene; V was cut back by 3 bases and J by 7 bases. The CDR3 covers 14 residues. This CDR3 is CASSMAGGLGGYTF. The CDR3 nucleotides read TGTGCCAGTAGTATGGCAGGGGGTCTTGGTGGCTACACCTTC. The variable domain in full, completed from reference TRBV19 and TRBJ1-2, reads DGGITQSPKYLFRKEGQNVTLSCEQNLNHDAMYWYRQDPGQGLRLIYYSQIVNDFQKGDIAEGYSVSREKKESFPLTVTSAQKNPTAFYLCASSMAGGLGGYTFGSGTRLTVV.

The V gene is TRBV2, the J gene TRBJ2-5; possibly TRBD2 for D (5 bases). The CDR3 spans 13 residues. V lost 8 bases and J lost 2, with 12 bases in between. The germline gives CDR1 SNHLY, CDR2 FYNNEI. In nucleotides, the CDR3 is TGTGCCAGCGAGTCTAGGACTCAAGAGACCCAGTACTTC. It encodes CASESRTQETQYF. Based on the CDR3 plus reference TRBV2 and TRBJ2-5, the full variable domain is EPEVTQTPSHQVTQMGQEVILRCVPISNHLYFYWYRQILGQKVEFLVSFYNNEISEKSEIFDDQFSVERPDGSNFTLKIRSTKLEDSAMYFCASESRTQETQYFGPGTRLLVL.

The chain employs TRBV7-8 and TRBJ2-5; 8 bases agree with TRBD1. Germline CDR1 reads SGHVS; CDR2 reads FQNEAQ. The CDR3 consists of 16 residues. J lost 1 base, V lost 5 bases, and 9 bases had no gene match. The CDR3: CASSPKQGALQETQYF. The CDR3 DNA sequence: TGTGCCAGCAGCCCCAAGCAGGGGGCCCTCCAAGAGACCCAGTACTTC.

The chain's CDR3 is CATGARRGSPWGTDTQYF. CDR3 DNA: TGTGCCACCGGGGCGCGGCGGGGGTCGCCGTGGGGCACAGATACGCAGTATTTT. This rearrangement joins TRBV6-1 to TRBJ2-3; 7 bases match TRBD2. After removal of 10 bases from V and 1 base from J, the junction contained 20 bases not matched to a gene. The length of the CDR3 is 18 residues. Germline CDR1 is MNHNS and CDR2 is SASEGT.

The genes are TRBV3-1 and TRBJ2-1; no reliable D call. Trimming took 2 bases from V and 2 from J, leaving 10 bases between them. CDR1 is LGHDT and CDR2 is YNNKEL in the germline V gene (reference sequence). CDR3 length equals 15 residues. The DNA for the CDR3 is TGTGCCAGCAGCCAATCGTCAGTAGCCTACAATGAGCAGTTCTTC. Translation gives CASSQSSVAYNEQFF.

The chain combines TRBV27 with TRBJ2-5, with unresolved D. The germline V and J ends were trimmed by 0 bases and 0 bases, with 8 bases remaining between them. Germline V CDR1 and CDR2: MNHEY, SMNVEV (reference sequence). This CDR3 comprises 15 residues. In nucleotides, the CDR3 is TGTGCCAGCAGTTTATCGTGGCAGGACCAAGAGACCCAGTACTTC. This translates into CASSLSWQDQETQYF.

The genes are TRBV7-3 and TRBJ2-7, with TRBD2 identical over 9 bases. V dropped 8 bases and J dropped 3; count of bases not matched to a gene: 11. Germline V gives CDR1 SGHTA, CDR2 FQGTGA. The CDR3 covers 15 residues. In nucleotides, the CDR3 is TGTGCCAGCTCTGCCCGGGCGGGGGGGCGCTACGAGCAGTACTTC. Amino acid sequence: CASSARAGGRYEQYF.

The rearrangement links TRBV29-1 to TRBJ1-1, with TRBD1 matching 8 bases. The V gene's germline CDR1 is SQVTM and CDR2 ANQGSEA. The CDR3 spans 13 residues. V trimming: 8 bases; J trimming: 2 bases; junction bases outside the gene matches: 7. CDR3 nucleotide sequence: TGCAGCATAGGACAGGGTGGAAACACTGAAGCTTTCTTT. This encodes CSIGQGGNTEAFF. The whole variable domain, remainder taken from reference TRBV29-1 and TRBJ1-1, is SAVISQKPSRDICQRGTSLTIQCQVDSQVTMMFWYRQQPGQSLTLIATANQGSEATYESGFVIDKFPISRPNLTFSTLTVSNMSPEDSSIYLCSIGQGGNTEAFFGQGTRLTVV.

This chain links TRBV12-3 or TRBV12-4 with TRBJ2-5; weak D call: TRBD1 (5 bases). This CDR3 comprises 17 residues. The V and J ends lost 1 base and 1 base respectively, with 16 bases between them. The CDR3 region is CASSLGIQAEPQETQYF. CDR3 DNA sequence: TGTGCCAGCAGTTTAGGGATACAGGCCGAACCCCAAGAGACCCAGTACTTC.

The chain employs TRBV15 and TRBJ2-3; no clear D gene. CDR1 is LNHNV and CDR2 is YYDKDF in the germline V gene (reference sequence). Trimming cost V 4 bases and J 4 bases, with 12 bases left between them. The CDR3 loop spans 14 amino acids. CDR3 nucleotide sequence: TGTGCCACCAGCATTTTTGGGCCCGCAGATACGCAGTATTTT. Encoded protein: CATSIFGPADTQYF.

This chain joins TRBV7-3 and TRBJ1-5, with a tentative D call TRBD1 (5 bases). V was clipped by 5 bases and J by 5 bases, with 13 bases between them. Germline V gives CDR1 SGHTA, CDR2 FQGTGA. This CDR3 is built from 14 residues. The CDR3 DNA reads TGTGCCAGCAGCGTGCGGGGGATAGATCAGCCCCAGCATTTT. Encoded protein: CASSVRGIDQPQHF.

The chain joins TRBV2 to TRBJ1-3, with D hard to call. The V and J ends lost 3 bases and 0 bases respectively, with 9 bases between them. Germline V gene lookup returns CDR1 SNHLY and CDR2 FYNNEI. The CDR3 length is 15 residues. CDR3 in DNA: TGTGCCAGCAGTGATTGGTCCCCCTCTGGAAACACCATATATTTT. Translating gives CASSDWSPSGNTIYF. Full variable domain (remainder filled in from reference TRBV2 and TRBJ1-3): EPEVTQTPSHQVTQMGQEVILRCVPISNHLYFYWYRQILGQKVEFLVSFYNNEISEKSEIFDDQFSVERPDGSNFTLKIRSTKLEDSAMYFCASSDWSPSGNTIYFGEGSWLTVV.

In this sample, this clonotype turned up once. This chain connects TRBV29-1 to TRBJ2-2; a possible D gene is TRBD2 (5 bases). V was pared by 3 bases and J by 9 bases, with 8 bases between. Germline CDR1 and CDR2: SQVTM and ANQGSEA. The CDR3 has 11 residues. The CDR3 region has the DNA TGCAGCGTTGAGAGGGCCCGGGAGCTGTTTTTT. Protein product: CSVERARELFF.

The chain recombines TRBV3-1 with TRBJ1-1; D remains ambiguous. Germline assignment: CDR1 LGHDT and CDR2 YNNKEL (reference sequence). V was shortened by 3 bases and J by 1 base, with 6 bases between the two germline ends. The CDR3 sequence is 13 residues long. This chain's CDR3 is CASSQKTNTEAFF. In DNA form, the CDR3 reads TGTGCCAGCAGCCAGAAGACGAACACTGAAGCTTTCTTT.

This chain joins TRBV18 and TRBJ2-7, with D unresolved. CDR3 length: 15 amino acids. V lost 0 bases to trimming and J lost 1 base, with 10 bases between them. The V gene's germline CDR1 is KGHSH and CDR2 LQKENI. The DNA for the CDR3 is TGTGCCAGCTCACCACCAGGGTTGGGGTCCTACGAGCAGTACTTC. This encodes CASSPPGLGSYEQYF.

The gene calls are TRBV24-1 and TRBJ2-1; no clear D. There are 15 residues in the CDR3. V gave up 3 bases and J gave up 2 bases, with 10 bases separating them. From germline, CDR1 is KGHDR and CDR2 SFDVKD. The CDR3 sequence: CATSDPRRAYNEQFF. CDR3 bases: TGTGCCACCAGTGATCCTCGTCGGGCCTACAATGAGCAGTTCTTC.

This clonotype occurred once. The rearrangement links TRBV30 to TRBJ2-7; D is perhaps TRBD1 or TRBD2 (5 bases each). The ends were cut back, 2 bases at V and 2 bases at J, with 10 bases in the middle. The CDR3 is 13 amino acids. The V gene's germline CDR1 is GTSNPN and CDR2 SVGIG (reference sequence). This CDR3 reads CAWSLGVTYEQYF. The CDR3 DNA reads as TGTGCCTGGAGTTTGGGGGTTACCTACGAGCAGTACTTC.

V is TRBV20-1 and J is TRBJ1-4; D gene unclear. The CDR3 consists of 14 residues. Germline CDR1 reads DFQATT; CDR2 reads SNEGSKA (reference sequence). Trimming left V 6 bases short and J 8 bases short, with 19 bases between. The chain's CDR3 is CSAPLSAVNEKLFF. The CDR3 nucleotides read TGCAGTGCCCCCCTCTCGGCTGTAAACGAAAAACTGTTTTTT.

The chain employs TRBV7-6 and TRBJ2-5; perhaps TRBD1 as D (6 bases). The CDR3 is 14 amino acids. The V gene's germline CDR1 is SGHVS and CDR2 FNYEAQ. V was cut by 0 bases and J by 9 bases, with 14 bases left in between. CDR3 in amino acids: CASSLARTDRAQYF. The CDR3 DNA follows: TGTGCCAGCAGCTTAGCGCGGACAGACCGAGCCCAGTACTTC.

The genes are TRBV10-3 and TRBJ1-1, with TRBD1 as a possible D gene (6 bases). The CDR3 totals 14 residues. Trimming stripped 4 bases from V and 2 bases from J, with 11 bases between. Germline loops: CDR1 ENHRY, CDR2 SYGVKD. CDR3 sequence: CAISVGGFNTEAFF. The DNA for the CDR3 is TGTGCCATCAGTGTGGGGGGCTTTAACACTGAAGCTTTCTTT.

The chain is built from TRBV2 and TRBJ2-7; TRBD2 agrees at 7 bases. Germline loops: CDR1 SNHLY, CDR2 FYNNEI. The V segment lost 3 bases and the J segment 0 bases; nucleotides outside the gene matches: 5. CDR3 length: 15 residues. CDR3 nucleotide sequence: TGTGCCAGCAGTGAGGGGACTATGAACTCCTACGAGCAGTACGTC. Protein sequence: CASSEGTMNSYEQYV.

The rearrangement links TRBV7-3 to TRBJ1-1; D call uncertain. This CDR3 contains 14 residues. V was shortened by 1 base and J by 2 bases, with 8 bases between the two germline ends. Per germline, CDR1 SGHTA and CDR2 FQGTGA. CDR3 region: CASSLMGFNTEAFF. DNA for the CDR3: TGTGCCAGCAGCTTAATGGGGTTCAACACTGAAGCTTTCTTT.

The V call is TRBV2, the J call TRBJ2-7, with TRBD1 as a possible D gene (6 bases). The germline V gene encodes CDR1 SNHLY and CDR2 FYNNEI. The CDR3 spans 14 residues. V lost 4 bases, J lost 1 base, and 11 bases lay in between. In DNA form, the CDR3 reads TGTGCCAGCAGTGCAGGGGCCCTTTCCTACGAGCAGTACTTC. Amino acids: CASSAGALSYEQYF.

The V and J genes are TRBV30 and TRBJ1-2, with a tentative D call TRBD1 (6 bases). There are 15 residues in the CDR3. Germline lookup yields CDR1 GTSNPN and CDR2 SVGIG (reference sequence). V was trimmed by 3 bases and J by 2 bases, leaving 16 bases between them. CDR3 DNA: TGTGCCTGGAGCTTAATACAGGGCCCGAACTATGGCTACACCTTC. Its protein is CAWSLIQGPNYGYTF.

The chain recombines TRBV29-1 with TRBJ2-3; D tentatively reads TRBD1 or TRBD2 (5 bases each). With 1 base removed from V and 6 bases from J, the gap between germline ends came to 14 bases. CDR1 SQVTM and CDR2 ANQGSEA come from the germline V gene. This CDR3 is 14 amino acids long. This CDR3 is CSVEVRVGDDTQYF. The CDR3 DNA reads as TGCAGCGTTGAAGTCCGAGTGGGGGACGATACGCAGTATTTT.

The rearrangement uses TRBV4-2 and TRBJ1-2; D might be TRBD1 (5 bases). The ends were cut back, 1 base at V and 0 bases at J, with 15 bases in the middle. Germline CDR1 and CDR2: LGHNA and YNFKEQ. This CDR3 comprises 17 residues. The CDR3 spells CASSQAEGVAANYGYTF. DNA for the CDR3: TGTGCCAGCAGCCAAGCGGAAGGGGTGGCAGCTAACTATGGCTACACCTTC.